Listed below are T cell receptor beta chains from one sample, sequenced in a study of shared clonotypes between healthy human individuals. The assay was immunoSEQ multiplex PCR, and TCRdb's table has in-frame clones only and misses some. The data show roughly 480,000 clones, 79% seen once. The specimen sequenced was PBMCs. These TCRs come from a middle-aged woman in good health. Some clones in this sample may be carry-over from other donors' samples. Each CDR3 is given with its conserved first and last residue. A D gene is named only where the DNA matches it firmly. For some rows the clone size is stated as once, few or many, or as a class when expanded; others skip it.

v_call	j_call	clone_size	d_call	cdr3_nt	cdr3_aa
TRBV28	TRBJ1-4	few	TRBD1	TGTGCCAGCAGATTCGTGGGACAGGGGAATGAAAAACTGTTTTTT	CASRFVGQGNEKLFF
TRBV5-1	TRBJ2-2	NA	NA	TGCGCCAGCAGCTGGACTCAGACGGACACCGGGGAGCTGTTTTTT	CASSWTQTDTGELFF
TRBV19	TRBJ1-4	NA	NA	TGTGCCAGTGGGGGGGACTCCGGCAGTAATGAAAAACTGTTTTTT	CASGGDSGSNEKLFF
TRBV18	TRBJ1-3	NA	NA	TGTGCCAGCTCCCTAACAGGGACTTGGGTAAAAAAGATCTCTGGAAACACCATATATTTT	CASSLTGTWVKKISGNTIYF
TRBV7-2	TRBJ2-1	NA	TRBD2	TGTGCCAGCAGCTTAGCCCCCATGGTAATAGCGGGAGGGCCCAAGCAGTTCTTC	CASSLAPMVIAGGPKQFF
TRBV5-1	TRBJ1-1	NA	TRBD1	TGCGCCAGCAGCTGGGGATTGACAGGGGGCATTGGGGACACTGAAGCTTTCTTT	CASSWGLTGGIGDTEAFF
TRBV5-1	TRBJ2-1	NA	NA	TGCGCCAGCAGCCTCGAGGCAGGGATCTACAATGAGCAGTTCTTC	CASSLEAGIYNEQFF
TRBV28	TRBJ2-7	NA	TRBD2	TGTGCCAGCAGTTTAGGGGACTACTCCTACGAGCAGTACTTC	CASSLGDYSYEQYF
TRBV11-2	TRBJ1-3	NA	NA	TGTGCCAGCAGCCGAACTGGAAACACCATATATTTT	CASSRTGNTIYF
TRBV11-2	TRBJ2-3	NA	NA	TGTGCCAGCAGCTTAGTTGTGGCAGACACAGATACGCAGTATTTT	CASSLVVADTDTQYF
TRBV5-1	TRBJ2-2	NA	NA	TGCGCCAGCAGCTTGGTCGGGAGAGGAAACACCGGGGAGCTGTTTTTT	CASSLVGRGNTGELFF
TRBV7-8	TRBJ2-1	NA	NA	TGTGCCAGCAGCTTATTAGTAATCGGAGGCGAGCAGTTCTTC	CASSLLVIGGEQFF
TRBV5-5	TRBJ1-3	NA	NA	TGTGCCAGCAGCTTGGGGCCTAACAGAAACACCATATATTTT	CASSLGPNRNTIYF
TRBV13	TRBJ1-2	NA	NA	TGTGCCAGCAGCCCAACAGGGCATGGCTACACCTTC	CASSPTGHGYTF
TRBV5-1	TRBJ1-1	few	NA	TGCGCCAGCAGCTTGGCCATGAGCGGGGACACTGAAGCTTTCTTT	CASSLAMSGDTEAFF
TRBV11-2	TRBJ2-7	NA	NA	TGTGCCAGCAGCTTAGCTGGCGAGCAGTACTTC	CASSLAGEQYF
TRBV18	TRBJ2-3	NA	TRBD1	TGTGCCAGCTCAGGACAGGGAGATACGCAGTATTTT	CASSGQGDTQYF
TRBV6-1	TRBJ1-5	NA	NA	TGTGCCCACGCACGGGGGAGCAATCAGCCCCAGCATTTT	CAHARGSNQPQHF
TRBV7-2	TRBJ1-5	NA	NA	TGTGCCAGCAGCTTAGCGTGGGATCAGCCCCAGCATTTT	CASSLAWDQPQHF
TRBV25-1	TRBJ2-1	NA	TRBD2	TGTGCCAGCAGTGAACGGACTAGCGGGATCTCCTACAATGAGCAGTTCTTC	CASSERTSGISYNEQFF
TRBV29-1	TRBJ2-1	NA	NA	TGCAGCGTTGTTCTGGGGGCCTATGAGCAGTTCTTC	CSVVLGAYEQFF
TRBV11-2	TRBJ1-4	NA	TRBD1	TGTGCCAGCAGCACTTACACAGGGGGAGGGGGTGAAAAACTGTTTTTT	CASSTYTGGGGEKLFF
TRBV5-1	TRBJ2-7	NA	TRBD1	TGCGCCAGCAGCTTGGGGGGGACAGGACCCTACGAGCAGTACTTC	CASSLGGTGPYEQYF
TRBV15	TRBJ2-5	NA	NA	TGTGCCACCAGCAGAGATCTCGGGACGGGCGGAGCGGCCCAGTACTTC	CATSRDLGTGGAAQYF
TRBV7-9	TRBJ2-5	NA	NA	TGTGCCAGCAGCCCCCAGACAGGTTCGGAGACCCAGTACTTC	CASSPQTGSETQYF
TRBV7-8	TRBJ2-3	once	NA	TGTGCCAGCAGCTTACGGTGGCAGGGCACAGATACGCAGTATTTT	CASSLRWQGTDTQYF
TRBV7-2	TRBJ2-2	NA	NA	TGTGCCAGCAGCCCCCGAAAGGAGCTGTTTTTT	CASSPRKELFF
TRBV29-1	TRBJ1-1	NA	NA	TGCAGCGGCGGACAAATGAACACTGAAGCTTTCTTT	CSGGQMNTEAFF
TRBV5-4	TRBJ1-1	NA	NA	TGTGCCAGCAGCCAAGATTTTACAAGTGACGAAGCTTTCTTT	CASSQDFTSDEAFF
TRBV5-1	TRBJ2-2	NA	NA	TGCGCCAGCAGCCGAGTTACCTCGTACACCGGGGAGCTGTTTTTT	CASSRVTSYTGELFF
TRBV10-2	TRBJ2-1	NA	TRBD2	TGCGCCAGCAGTGCTAGCGGGAGTAACAATGAGCAGTTCTTC	CASSASGSNNEQFF
TRBV2	TRBJ2-7	NA	NA	TGTGCCACGGGGGCGGGTTTAATAGGGGGTGAGCAGTACTTC	CATGAGLIGGEQYF
TRBV7-9	TRBJ1-3	NA	NA	TGTGCCAGCAGCTTATGGTCCGGGACGGACTCTGGAAACACCATATATTTT	CASSLWSGTDSGNTIYF
TRBV11-2	TRBJ2-1	NA	TRBD1	TGTGCCAGCAGCTTAGGAGCAGGGGGCAGTGAGCAGTTCTTC	CASSLGAGGSEQFF
TRBV7-3	TRBJ2-3	NA	TRBD2	TGTGCCAGCAGCCTTGGACTAGCCTCAGATACGCAGTATTTT	CASSLGLASDTQYF
TRBV29-1	TRBJ2-2	NA	TRBD2	TGCAGCGCTGATGGCGGGAGGGCCGCCGGGGAGCTGTTTTTT	CSADGGRAAGELFF